The clone carrying this TCR beta chain was seen repeatedly, ten times or more. Its antigen remains unidentified. The data were obtained in a study of post-analysis software for immune sequencing data. About the study: As for disease course, relapsing-remitting, secondary progressive and progressive-relapsing multiple sclerosis were all included. Overall study findings and caveats: F measure grouped same-batch samples tightly together. Comparison of patients with controls showed five TRBV segments more frequent in patients, TRBV5-6, TRBV5-1 and TRBV20-1 among them.

CDR3 length: 13 amino acids. V was pared by 0 bases and J by 6 bases, with 6 bases between. Germline V gives CDR1 SGHTA, CDR2 FQGNSA. Each TCR beta cDNA library carried unique molecular identifiers. T cells, about 0.95 to 10 million of them, yielded roughly 0.5 million cDNA molecules. In TCRdb, the PCR reads were re-called with MiXCR into one record per CDR3 protein. The profile shows a few hundred thousand distinct CDR3 sequences, 36% of them singletons. The sequence was collected from a girl aged 10-17 years with multiple sclerosis. Sequenced input: blood. J is TRBJ2-1 and V is TRBV7-2; the D call may be TRBD1 or TRBD2 (5 bases each). The CDR3 DNA follows: TGTGCCAGCAGCTTAGCCGGGACCAATGAGCAGTTCTTC. Translation gives CASSLAGTNEQFF.